This paragraph covers one TCR beta chain sequence. Its antigen is not known. The data derive from a study of T cells in Graves' hyperthyroidism and ophthalmopathy. The study, taken as a whole, reports: Before onset, ophthalmopathy was predicted by the model a median roughly 6.8 months earlier.

CDR1 SNHLY and CDR2 FYNNEI come from the germline V gene. There are 18 residues in the CDR3. Trimming at V came to 4 bases and at J to 5 bases, leaving 18 bases not matched to a gene. Each 10 ml fresh peripheral blood draw supplied the PBMCs. Amplification of TCR beta CDR3 regions was performed using RNA transcripts as template. With the HTBI primer set, the TCR CDR3 went through a first round of RT-PCR. TCRdb used MiXCR to reprocess the multiplex PCR reads, holding one entry per CDR3 protein. The sample contains a few hundred thousand distinct CDR3 sequences, 19% of which appear only once. The TCR was taken from a woman aged 18-29 years with Graves' hyperthyroidism. Sample: blood. The gene calls are TRBV2 and TRBJ1-1, with 8 bases identical to TRBD1. CDR3 region: CASSARSLPRQGSTEAFF. The CDR3 nucleotides are TGTGCCAGCAGTGCCCGTTCATTACCGCGACAGGGGAGTACTGAAGCTTTCTTT.